This TCR beta chain was found in a study of T cells in Graves' hyperthyroidism and ophthalmopathy. There were TCR beta CDR3 regions amplified from RNA transcripts. A set of HTBI primers served as the primers for a first-round RT-PCR of the TCR CDR3. TCRdb re-called the multiplex PCR reads through MiXCR, storing one row per CDR3 protein. Here the sample spans roughly 500,000 distinct CDR3 sequences, approximately 22% being singletons. The CDR3 covers 14 residues. Unmatched junction bases numbered 8, after V lost 8 bases and J lost 5 bases. Germline V gene sequence: CDR1 MDHEN, CDR2 SYDVKM. Sequencing input: blood. The sequence came from an older woman with Graves' ophthalmopathy. The chain links TRBV28 to TRBJ1-1; 10 nucleotides line up with TRBD1. This CDR3 reads CASYRQGAFTEAFF. In nucleotides, the CDR3 is TGTGCCAGCTATAGACAGGGGGCGTTTACTGAAGCTTTCTTT. The complete variable domain, with remaining parts taken from reference TRBV28 and TRBJ1-1, reads DVKVTQSSRYLVKRTGEKVFLECVQDMDHENMFWYRQDPGLGLRLIYFSYDVKMKEKGDIPEGYSVSREKKERFSLILESASTNQTSMYLCASYRQGAFTEAFFGQGTRLTVV.